A single sample is the source of the 9 T cell receptor beta chains below, sequenced in a study of cytomegalovirus exposure and HLA in healthy donors. PCR involved 60 Vbeta and 13 Jbeta primers. Here immunoSEQ multiplex PCR was the method, and the copy in TCRdb shows in-frame clones only, minus some. Here the sample spans roughly 190,000 clones, about 87% being singletons. The sequencing input was PBMCs. These receptors all come from a woman between 18 and 30 years old in good health and CMV-seronegative.

J is TRBJ2-1 and V is TRBV7-6, with 9 bases fitting TRBD2. The CDR3 loop spans 20 amino acids. Trimming at V came to 4 bases and at J to 10 bases, leaving 26 bases not matched to a gene. CDR1 is SGHVS and CDR2 is FNYEAQ in the germline V gene. CDR3 nucleotide sequence: TGTGCCAGCAGCTACCCCGACTGGCGGGGGGGCCTACAGCCTAATAGCGAGCAGTTCTTC. Translated, it gives CASSYPDWRGGLQPNSEQFF.

The chain combines TRBV30 with TRBJ2-3, with D possibly matching TRBD2 (6 bases). CDR3 length equals 13 residues. Trimming removed 2 bases from V and 5 bases from J, with 11 bases in between. Germline loops: CDR1 GTSNPN, CDR2 SVGIG (reference sequence). The DNA of the CDR3 is TGTGCCTGGAGTAGGGACTCGCTAGATACGCAGTATTTT. Residues: CAWSRDSLDTQYF. Together with reference TRBV30 and TRBJ2-3, the CDR3 gives the full variable domain: SQTIHQWPATLVQPVGSPLSLECTVEGTSNPNLYWYRQAAGRGLQLLFYSVGIGQISSEVPQNLSASRPQDRQFILSSKKLLLSDSGFYLCAWSRDSLDTQYFGPGTRLTVL.

The chain has TRBV21-1 and TRBJ1-2; the D segment call TRBD1 is taken from the table without a DNA check. TRBV21-1 constitutes a pseudogene. The CDR3 extends over 16 amino acids. This chain's CDR3 is CASSKTSGGGRYGYTF. In DNA form, the CDR3 reads TGTGCCAGCAGCAAAACTTCAGGAGGGGGCCGATATGGCTACACCTTC.

J is TRBJ2-7 and V is TRBV5-1, with 12 bases matching TRBD2. Germline CDR1 reads SGHRS; CDR2 reads YFSETQ. V lost 4 bases to trimming and J lost 2 bases; unmatched junction nucleotides: 10. The CDR3 is 17 amino acids. CDR3 residues: CASSPRQTSGSTYEQYF. As DNA, the CDR3 is TGCGCCAGCAGCCCGCGCCAGACTAGCGGGAGTACCTACGAGCAGTACTTC.

The CDR3 spells CASRPAGEKLFF. As DNA, the CDR3 is TGTGCCAGCAGGCCCGCAGGCGAAAAACTGTTTTTT. This chain joins TRBV2 and TRBJ1-4; D ambiguous. CDR1 is SNHLY, CDR2 FYNNEI, per germline. This CDR3 has 12 residues. Deletions cut 6 bases from V and 8 bases from J, with 10 bases between.

This sequence joins TRBV7-2 and TRBJ1-1; D not resolved. The CDR3 consists of 14 residues. Trimming shortened V by 5 bases and J by 1 base, and 11 bases separated the two germline ends. From germline, CDR1 is SGHTA and CDR2 FQGNSA. The CDR3 coding sequence is TGTGCCAGCAGCGAAACAGCGGGGAACACTGAAGCTTTCTTT. Translated, it gives CASSETAGNTEAFF.

This clone was counted only a few times. CDR3 nucleotides: TGTGCCAGCAGCTTCGGGGACAGGGGCACAGATACGCAGTATTTT. Protein: CASSFGDRGTDTQYF. The chain employs TRBV5-6 and TRBJ2-3, with 9 positions matching TRBD1. V was pared by 2 bases and J by 1 base, with 2 bases of the junction left unmatched. The CDR3 totals 15 residues. Germline CDR1 and CDR2: SGHDT and YYEEEE.

J is TRBJ2-1 and V is TRBV5-1; 10 positions match TRBD2. The germline V gene encodes CDR1 SGHRS and CDR2 YFSETQ. The CDR3 is 15 residues long. The junction had 5 bases not matched to a gene; V was cut back by 3 bases and J by 5 bases. The CDR3 nucleotides read TGCGCCAGCAGCTATGGACTAGCGGATAACAATGAGCAGTTCTTC. It yields the protein CASSYGLADNNEQFF.

This sequence joins TRBV30 and TRBJ1-5; 10 nucleotides agree with TRBD1. Germline V lookup: CDR1 GTSNPN, CDR2 SVGIG (reference sequence). The CDR3 loop spans 13 amino acids. Trimming removed 6 bases from V and 5 bases from J; junction bases left unmatched: 4. The CDR3 bases are TGTGCCTGCGACAGGGGGCATGATCAGCCCCAGCATTTT. Translating gives CACDRGHDQPQHF.